This TCR beta chain was found in a study of CD8 T cells in Susac syndrome. This clonotype was recorded a few times. Its antigen is as yet unknown. Study-wide points: The authors acknowledged that the study's TCR sequencing and HLA analysis involved relatively few individuals.

The V gene lost 5 bases and the J gene lost 0 bases, with 10 bases spanning the gap. Germline-derived CDR1 and CDR2 are MNHNS and SASEGT. This CDR3 is built from 14 residues. The authors reverse transcribed roughly 0.5 to 1 ug RNA with random hexamers. The TCR beta CDR3 was amplified by immunoSEQ multiplex PCR across 54 Vbeta, 13 Jbeta. TCRdb processed the immunoSEQ multiplex PCR reads anew with MiXCR; each CDR3 protein has one entry. The table includes around 190,000 distinct CDR3 sequences, roughly 92% detected once. Healthy donors constituted the controls, which were matched for age and sex. The authors negatively isolated CD8+ and CD4+ T cells and FACS-enriched TEMRA cells.

The receptor's source is a human donor in good health. The chain recombines TRBV6-1 with TRBJ1-1; D not certain. The material sequenced was CD4+ T cells from PBMCs. In nucleotides, the CDR3 is TGTGCCAGCAGTCGGGTTTCCATGAACACTGAAGCTTTCTTT. This gives the protein CASSRVSMNTEAFF.